Listed here is a single T cell receptor (beta chain). Sequencing was performed with immunoSEQ multiplex PCR; in TCRdb, only in-frame clones are kept and a portion is missing. The sample has around 40,000 clones; around three quarters are singletons. The data were taken from a study of blood T cell repertoires in COVID-19. Study at large: COVID-19 samples collected from the United States, Italy and Spain covered acute and convalescent phases.

This TCR was recovered from a woman older than 75 with acute or convalescent COVID-19. The specimen was peripheral blood.

Here the CDR3 DNA reads TGTGCCAGTAGTTCTCGTGACAGTACCTCTGGAAACACCATATATTTT. Translation: CASSSRDSTSGNTIYF. The chain uses TRBV19 and TRBJ1-3, with D tentatively TRBD1 (5 bases). Germline-derived CDR1 and CDR2 are LNHDA and SQIVND (reference sequence). The V and J ends lost 5 bases and 0 bases respectively, with 14 bases between them. The CDR3 totals 16 residues.